Following are 20 T cell receptor beta chains from one sample sequenced in a study of blood T cell repertoires in COVID-19. Measured with immunoSEQ multiplex PCR; TCRdb has only the in-frame clones, and not every one. The sample records 150,000 to 200,000 clones, roughly 82% being singletons. The sequencing sample was made of PBMCs or T cells enriched from blood (not recorded which). The receptors originated from a man in his forties or fifties who had recovered from COVID-19.

This chain connects TRBV27 to TRBJ2-5; 13 bases are a match to TRBD2. Germline loops: CDR1 MNHEY, CDR2 SMNVEV (reference sequence). The CDR3 is made up of 17 amino acids. V was pared by 6 bases and J by 5 bases, with 12 bases of the junction left unmatched. In nucleotides, the CDR3 is TGTGCCAGCAGGGAGGACACTAGCGGGGGGGCCTGGGAGACCCAGTACTTC. This encodes CASREDTSGGAWETQYF.

DNA of the CDR3: TGTGCCACAACCCTAGCGGGGTCCTACAATGAGCAGTTCTTC. Amino acids: CATTLAGSYNEQFF. The chain combines TRBV28 with TRBJ2-1, with 9 bases identical to TRBD2. J lost 1 base, V lost 10 bases, and 5 bases had no gene match. The CDR3 length is 14 residues. The germline V gene encodes CDR1 MDHEN and CDR2 SYDVKM.

The V gene is TRBV6-5, the J gene TRBJ2-1, with D possibly being TRBD2 (5 bases). Trimming left V 5 bases short and J 6 bases short, with 11 bases between. The germline CDR1 and CDR2 sequences are MNHEY and SVGAGI. The CDR3 is 13 amino acids. The CDR3 reads CASSLDYSNEQFF. CDR3 nucleotides: TGTGCCAGCAGTCTTGACTATAGCAATGAGCAGTTCTTC.

This clone was seen a few times. CDR3: CASSPLDSTNEQFF. The DNA of the CDR3 is TGTGCCAGCAGTCCGCTGGACAGTACAAATGAGCAGTTCTTC. The V and J genes are TRBV2 and TRBJ2-1; D might be TRBD1 (6 bases). Germline assignment: CDR1 SNHLY and CDR2 FYNNEI. The CDR3 is 14 amino acids. With 5 bases removed from V and 7 bases from J, the gap between germline ends came to 15 bases.

The V gene is TRBV9, the J gene TRBJ2-3, with 15 bases that match TRBD2. Germline CDR1 is SGDLS and CDR2 is YYNGEE. The ends lost 2 bases at V and 6 bases at J; junction bases unmatched: 4. This CDR3 is 16 amino acids long. The CDR3 region has the DNA TGTGCCAGCAGCGTCTCTGGGACTAGCGGGAGGGATACGCAGTATTTT. Its translation: CASSVSGTSGRDTQYF.

V and J are TRBV24-1 and TRBJ2-1; no definite D call. Germline CDR1 is KGHDR and CDR2 is SFDVKD. The germline V and J ends were trimmed by 3 bases and 0 bases, with 11 bases remaining between them. The CDR3 runs to 16 residues. CDR3 DNA sequence: TGTGCCACCAGTGATCTCTTACGGAGCTCCTACAATGAGCAGTTCTTC. This codes for CATSDLLRSSYNEQFF.

The chain combines TRBV3-1 (or the pseudogene TRBV3-2) with TRBJ1-4; D ambiguous. Germline loops: CDR1 LGHDT, CDR2 YNNKEL (reference sequence). The CDR3 totals 14 residues. Trimming took 4 bases from V and 7 from J, leaving 13 bases between them. The CDR3 sequence is CASSLTRAAEKLFF. The DNA for the CDR3 is TGTGCCAGCAGCCTGACGAGAGCGGCTGAAAAACTGTTTTTT.

The chain has TRBV2 and TRBJ1-2; 9 bases are a match to TRBD1. The V gene end was trimmed by 2 bases and the J gene end by 1 base; junction bases not matched to a gene: 11. Germline V lookup: CDR1 SNHLY, CDR2 FYNNEI. The CDR3 is 18 residues long. This CDR3 reads CASSEPDGQGPFNYGYTF. In DNA, the CDR3 is TGTGCCAGCAGTGAACCGGACGGACAGGGGCCCTTTAACTATGGCTACACCTTC.

The chain combines TRBV12-5 with TRBJ2-2; tentative D call: TRBD2 (6 bases). The germline V gene has CDR1 LGHNT and CDR2 FRNRAP. The length of the CDR3 is 14 residues. Trimming left V 1 base short and J 8 bases short, with 11 bases between. The DNA for the CDR3 is TGTGCTAGTGGTTTGGAGGAGGGGTCGGGGGAGCTGTTTTTT. Encoded protein: CASGLEEGSGELFF.

V gene TRBV7-6 combines with J gene TRBJ1-1; a possible D gene is TRBD1 (5 bases). This CDR3 is built from 14 residues. The V gene's germline CDR1 is SGHVS and CDR2 FNYEAQ. V dropped 5 bases and J dropped 1 base, with 11 bases sitting between them. The CDR3 DNA sequence: TGTGCCAGCAGCCCACAGGAGAAGAACACTGAAGCTTTCTTT. Encoded protein: CASSPQEKNTEAFF. Supplemented by reference TRBV7-6 and TRBJ1-1, the full variable domain reads GAGVSQSPRYKVTKRGQDVALRCDPISGHVSLYWYRQALGQGPEFLTYFNYEAQQDKSGLPNDRFSAERPEGSISTLTIQRTEQRDSAMYRCASSPQEKNTEAFFGQGTRLTVV.

V gene TRBV28 combines with J gene TRBJ1-2; a weak D match, TRBD1 (6 bases). Germline CDR1 MDHEN, CDR2 SYDVKM. V shed 2 bases and J shed 8 bases, with 12 bases lying between them. The CDR3 extends over 13 amino acids. CDR3 protein: CASSLGRGLGYTF. In DNA, the CDR3 is TGTGCCAGCAGTTTAGGCAGGGGCTTAGGCTACACCTTC.

The chain carries TRBV10-3 and TRBJ2-3, with 12 bases matching TRBD1. The CDR3 covers 19 residues. J was trimmed by 0 bases and V by 4 bases; bases with no gene match: 11. The germline gives CDR1 ENHRY, CDR2 SYGVKD. The DNA for the CDR3 is TGTGCCATCAGTGGGGGACAGGGGGCGGCAGTTTCTAGCACAGATACGCAGTATTTT. Encoded protein: CAISGGQGAAVSSTDTQYF.

This chain connects TRBV5-6 to TRBJ1-5; 7 bases match TRBD1. The CDR3 has 13 residues. V shed 4 bases and J 6 bases; nucleotides not matched to a gene: 4. Germline V gene data show CDR1 as SGHDT and CDR2 as YYEEEE. The CDR3 DNA is TGTGCCAGCAGCGTGACAGGGACTCAGCCCCAGCATTTT. Encoded protein: CASSVTGTQPQHF.

The CDR3 DNA is TGTGCCAGCAGCCCGCAGGGGGCCTATGGGACAGATACGCAGTATTTT. Translating it yields CASSPQGAYGTDTQYF. The V gene is TRBV9, the J gene TRBJ2-3; 8 bases are shared with TRBD1. The J segment lost 3 bases and the V segment lost 4 bases, leaving 10 bases of the junction unmatched. CDR1 is SGDLS and CDR2 is YYNGEE in the germline V gene. The length of the CDR3 is 16 residues.

The chain has TRBV5-1 and TRBJ2-7, with 10 bases aligning to TRBD1. The CDR3 is made up of 13 amino acids. Germline assignment: CDR1 SGHRS and CDR2 YFSETQ. The V and J ends lost 5 bases and 7 bases, in that order; junction bases with no gene match: 6. The DNA for the CDR3 is TGCGCCAGCAGAAAGACAGGGGGCGCAGAGCAGTACTTC. This translates into CASRKTGGAEQYF.

This clone was seen a single time. The chain is built from TRBV6-6 and TRBJ1-2; D gene uncertain. Trimming stripped 6 bases from V and 4 bases from J, with 12 bases between. This CDR3 has 13 amino acids. Germline assignment: CDR1 MNHNY and CDR2 SVGAGI (reference sequence). DNA of the CDR3: TGTGCCAGCAGCCCGGGGTTGGTCTATGGCTACACCTTC. Translated, it gives CASSPGLVYGYTF.

V is TRBV5-1 and J is TRBJ2-7; TRBD1 is a possible D gene (6 bases). The germline V gene has CDR1 SGHRS and CDR2 YFSETQ. This CDR3 spans 14 amino acids. Trimming pared 6 bases from V and 3 bases from J, leaving 16 bases between. The CDR3: CASTPDSTHYEQYF. The CDR3, as DNA: TGCGCCAGCACACCGGACAGTACCCACTACGAGCAGTACTTC.

The chain uses TRBV16 and TRBJ1-1; 7 nucleotides align to TRBD1. Germline V gives CDR1 KGHSY, CDR2 FQNENV. The CDR3 has 14 residues. J gave up 1 base and V 5 bases, and 4 bases lay outside the gene matches. The CDR3 loop reads CASSWRQGNTEAFF. DNA for the CDR3: TGTGCCAGCAGCTGGCGACAGGGGAACACTGAAGCTTTCTTT.

Note on this clone: The sample carries other DNA sequences with the same CDR3. The chain links TRBV12-3 or TRBV12-4 to TRBJ1-5, with D tentatively TRBD1 (5 bases). This CDR3 comprises 13 residues. V dropped 1 base and J dropped 7 bases, with 8 bases sitting between them. The CDR3 DNA reads as TGTGCCAGCAGTTTAGGGGGGGGACAGCCCCAGCATTTT. Protein sequence: CASSLGGGQPQHF.

The chain carries TRBV5-6 and TRBJ2-3, with 8 positions matching TRBD1. The CDR3 totals 15 residues. Germline assignment: CDR1 SGHDT and CDR2 YYEEEE. Unmatched junction bases numbered 10, after V lost 3 bases and J lost 7 bases. The CDR3 DNA reads as TGTGCCAGCAGCTACCCCGGCACAGGGGGAAATACGCAGTATTTT. Its protein is CASSYPGTGGNTQYF. Drawing the rest from reference TRBV5-6 and TRBJ2-3, the complete variable domain is DAGVTQSPTHLIKTRGQQVTLRCSPKSGHDTVSWYQQALGQGPQFIFQYYEEEERQRGNFPDRFSGHQFPNYSSELNVNALLLGDSALYLCASSYPGTGGNTQYFGPGTRLTVL.